Following are 23 T cell receptor beta chains from one sample sequenced in a study of blood T cell repertoires in COVID-19. Repertoires were generated with immunoSEQ multiplex PCR, while TCRdb's copy carries only in-frame clones and drops some. The table shows roughly 180,000 clones, with 80% to 90% occurring only once. The sequenced sample consisted of peripheral blood. The receptors were gathered from a woman older than 75 with COVID-19, enrolled during active disease.

The chain combines TRBV7-9 with TRBJ1-2, with unresolved D. The CDR3 loop spans 14 amino acids. The V end lost 1 base, the J end lost 0 bases, and 6 bases lay between the germline ends. Germline CDR1 is SEHNR and CDR2 is FQNEAQ (reference sequence). The CDR3 protein is CASSLDTSNYGYTF. The CDR3 bases are TGTGCCAGCAGCTTAGACACCTCTAACTATGGCTACACCTTC.

The genes are TRBV27 and TRBJ1-6; D unresolved. This CDR3 spans 12 amino acids. Trimming removed 2 bases at V and 10 bases at J, with 6 bases between. Looked up from germline, CDR1 is MNHEY and CDR2 is SMNVEV (reference sequence). CDR3 nucleotides: TGTGCCAGCAGTTTACTAGGCTCACCCCTCCACTTT. The encoded protein is CASSLLGSPLHF.

The V gene is TRBV7-8, the J gene TRBJ2-1, with TRBD1 matching 7 bases. Germline loops: CDR1 SGHVS, CDR2 FQNEAQ. The CDR3 is 12 residues long. V shed 5 bases, J shed 10 bases, and the junction held 5 bases outside the gene matches. Here the CDR3 reads CASSTGTEEQFF. CDR3 DNA: TGTGCCAGCAGCACCGGGACAGAAGAGCAGTTCTTC.

The CDR3 bases are TGCGCCAGCAGCCAAGATTTAGGGGTCTACGAGCAGTACTTC. It encodes CASSQDLGVYEQYF. This chain uses TRBV4-3 with TRBJ2-7; D possibly corresponds to TRBD1 (5 bases). V was shortened by 0 bases and J by 3 bases, with 9 bases between the two germline ends. The CDR3 sequence is 14 residues long. CDR1 and CDR2 (germline): LGHNA, YSLEER.

The rearrangement joins TRBV29-1 to TRBJ2-3; tentatively, D is TRBD2 (6 bases). Trimming pared 6 bases from V and 2 bases from J, leaving 18 bases between. The germline V gene has CDR1 SQVTM and CDR2 ANQGSEA. CDR3 length equals 15 residues. Here the CDR3 DNA reads TGCAGCGTCCAAGGAGGGCGCGGGACCACAGATACGCAGTATTTT. This gives the protein CSVQGGRGTTDTQYF.

A single count supports this clone. The chain joins TRBV7-9 to TRBJ1-2, with 7 positions matching TRBD1. Trimming removed 3 bases from V and 8 bases from J; junction bases left unmatched: 6. CDR3 length: 13 amino acids. Germline V lookup: CDR1 SEHNR, CDR2 FQNEAQ (reference sequence). CDR3 region: CASSFTGVSGYTF. CDR3 bases: TGTGCCAGCAGCTTTACAGGGGTGAGCGGCTACACCTTC. The full variable domain, with the rest looked up from reference TRBV7-9 and TRBJ1-2, is DTGVSQNPRHKITKRGQNVTFRCDPISEHNRLYWYRQTLGQGPEFLTYFQNEAQLEKSRLLSDRFSAERPKGSFSTLEIQRTEQGDSAMYLCASSFTGVSGYTFGSGTRLTVV.

The chain links TRBV10-3 to TRBJ1-3, with 7 bases identical to TRBD1. The CDR3 is 14 residues long. The trim removed 7 bases at V and 2 bases at J, leaving 5 bases unmatched. Germline values: CDR1 ENHRY, CDR2 SYGVKD. CDR3 region: CAINFDRAGNTIYF. CDR3 nucleotide sequence: TGTGCCATCAACTTCGACAGGGCTGGAAACACCATATATTTT.

The rearrangement links TRBV3-1 (or the pseudogene TRBV3-2) to TRBJ2-7, with a weak D call TRBD2 (6 bases). The germline gives CDR1 LGHDT, CDR2 YNNKEL (reference sequence). The CDR3 runs 15 residues. The ends were cut back, 0 bases at V and 1 base at J, with 10 bases in the middle. In DNA, the CDR3 is TGTGCCAGCAGCCAAGATTGGCGGGAATCCTACGAGCAGTACTTC. It encodes CASSQDWRESYEQYF.

This clone has at least ten counts. The genes are TRBV4-1 and TRBJ2-7, with D tentatively TRBD1 (6 bases). The CDR3 is 13 amino acids. The germline V and J ends were trimmed by 0 bases and 7 bases, with 10 bases remaining between them. The germline V gene has CDR1 MGHRA and CDR2 YSYEKL. The CDR3 DNA is TGCGCCAGCAGCCAAGAAACAGGGTGGGAGCAGTACTTC. Translation gives CASSQETGWEQYF.

This clone came up once. The CDR3: CASSRRRQGSGNTIYF. The CDR3 nucleotides read TGTGCCAGCAGCCGCCGACGACAGGGATCAGGAAACACCATATATTTT. The chain uses TRBV11-3 and TRBJ1-3; TRBD1 matches at 7 bases. Germline values: CDR1 SGHNT, CDR2 YENEEA. V was clipped by 5 bases and J by 4 bases; unmatched bases: 11. The CDR3 totals 16 residues.

The chain employs TRBV6-1 and TRBJ1-6; D perhaps matches TRBD1 (5 bases). V was shortened by 2 bases and J by 4 bases, with 12 bases between the two germline ends. Germline V CDR1 and CDR2: MNHNS, SASEGT. This CDR3 contains 16 residues. DNA of the CDR3: TGTGCCAGCAGTGAACAGGGCCCGGGTTATAATTCACCCCTCCACTTT. Translation: CASSEQGPGYNSPLHF.

V gene TRBV20-1 combines with J gene TRBJ1-2; the D gene is possibly TRBD1 (6 bases). V lost 5 bases, J lost 8 bases, and 12 bases lay in between. From germline, CDR1 is DFQATT and CDR2 SNEGSKA (reference sequence). The CDR3 spans 11 residues. The CDR3 region is CSAQRGGGYTF. CDR3 in DNA: TGCAGTGCTCAGAGGGGGGGAGGCTACACCTTC.

DNA of the CDR3: TGTGCCAGCAGCGTAGACAGGTTTTATTCACCCCTCCACTTT. Amino acids: CASSVDRFYSPLHF. The V call is TRBV9, the J call TRBJ1-6; TRBD1 is a possible D gene (5 bases). Germline V gene data show CDR1 as SGDLS and CDR2 as YYNGEE. The CDR3 loop spans 14 amino acids. Trimming pared 0 bases from V and 8 bases from J, leaving 9 bases between.

This clone has just one count. The chain joins TRBV28 to TRBJ1-5; 11 positions agree with TRBD1. Losses at the gene ends were 5 bases for V and 6 bases for J; bases not matched to a gene: 6. The CDR3 sequence is 15 residues long. The germline V gene has CDR1 MDHEN and CDR2 SYDVKM. The CDR3 sequence: CASSTGTGGRQPQHF. As DNA, the CDR3 is TGTGCCAGCAGTACCGGGACAGGGGGGCGTCAGCCCCAGCATTTT.

V and J are TRBV6-6 and TRBJ2-3, with 7 nucleotides matching TRBD2. Trimming took 6 bases from V and 0 from J; bases not matched to a gene: 0. Germline CDR1 MNHNY, CDR2 SVGAGI (reference sequence). The CDR3 contains 13 residues. CDR3 protein: CASRGLSTDTQYF. For the CDR3, the DNA is TGTGCCAGCAGGGGACTAAGCACAGATACGCAGTATTTT.

In this sample, this clone turned up once. The chain has TRBV7-9 and TRBJ2-7, with 7 bases lining up with TRBD1. V gave up 5 bases and J gave up 6 bases; unmatched junction bases: 7. This CDR3 is built from 13 residues. Germline CDR1 reads SEHNR; CDR2 reads FQNEAQ (reference sequence). The CDR3 DNA reads as TGTGCCAGCAGCCAACTTACAGGGGTCGAGCAGTACTTC. Translated: CASSQLTGVEQYF.

The chain recombines TRBV18 with TRBJ1-3; maybe TRBD1 (5 bases). Trimming shortened V by 0 bases and J by 0 bases, and 12 bases separated the two germline ends. The CDR3 runs 17 residues. The germline CDR1 and CDR2 sequences are KGHSH and LQKENI. In DNA form, the CDR3 reads TGTGCCAGCTCACCACCCCAGGGATTTAGCTCTGGAAACACCATATATTTT. Its translation is CASSPPQGFSSGNTIYF. The full variable domain, in which reference TRBV18 and TRBJ1-3 provide the parts outside the CDR3, is NAGVMQNPRHLVRRRGQEARLRCSPMKGHSHVYWYRQLPEEGLKFMVYLQKENIIDESGMPKERFSAEFPKEGPSILRIQQVVRGDSAAYFCASSPPQGFSSGNTIYFGEGSWLTVV.

The chain combines TRBV6-2 or TRBV6-3 with TRBJ1-5; TRBD1 agrees at 12 bases. This CDR3 has 15 residues. Per germline, CDR1 MNHEY and CDR2 SVGEGT. V gave up 6 bases and J gave up 7 bases; unmatched junction bases: 7. For the CDR3, the DNA is TGTGCCAGCAGCCCGGGACAGGGGGCTTGGCAGCCCCAGCATTTT. Amino acids: CASSPGQGAWQPQHF.

The gene calls are TRBV13 and TRBJ2-3; D gene uncertain. V was shortened by 5 bases and J by 1 base, with 7 bases between the two germline ends. Germline CDR1 and CDR2: PRHDT and FYEKMQ (reference sequence). This CDR3 is built from 13 residues. CDR3: CASSLMGTDTQYF. Here the CDR3 DNA reads TGTGCCAGCAGCCTAATGGGCACAGATACGCAGTATTTT.

The V gene is TRBV6-6, the J gene TRBJ1-6, with TRBD1 matching over 9 bases. This CDR3 has 15 amino acids. The V gene end was trimmed by 2 bases and the J gene end by 7 bases; junction bases not matched to a gene: 3. Germline assignment: CDR1 MNHNY and CDR2 SVGAGI (reference sequence). In DNA, the CDR3 is TGTGCCAGCAGTTACGCGGGACAGGGAAATTCACCCCTCCACTTT. Protein: CASSYAGQGNSPLHF.

The chain joins TRBV18 to TRBJ2-1; the match to TRBD2 covers 7 bases. V shed 3 bases, J shed 5 bases, and the junction held 1 base outside the gene matches. Germline V gives CDR1 KGHSH, CDR2 LQKENI. The CDR3 is 13 residues long. CDR3 protein: CASSPGTNNEQFF. The CDR3 DNA reads TGTGCCAGCTCACCGGGGACTAACAATGAGCAGTTCTTC.

The chain recombines TRBV2 with TRBJ2-1; tentatively, D is TRBD1 (5 bases). Trimming removed 7 bases at V and 0 bases at J, with 13 bases between. The CDR3 runs 15 residues. Germline V CDR1 and CDR2: SNHLY, FYNNEI. Here the CDR3 DNA reads TGTGCCAGCAAGGGGCCCACCAGCTCCTACAATGAGCAGTTCTTC. Its translation: CASKGPTSSYNEQFF.

J is TRBJ2-3 and V is TRBV4-1, with D unresolved. The ends were cut back, 4 bases at V and 2 bases at J, with 13 bases in the middle. The CDR3 has 15 amino acids. Germline V gene lookup returns CDR1 MGHRA and CDR2 YSYEKL. CDR3 coding DNA: TGCGCCAGCAGCCGAAGCTTTGCGAACACAGATACGCAGTATTTT. Translating gives CASSRSFANTDTQYF.